This T cell receptor beta chain was identified during a study of T cell responses to AZD1222 COVID-19 vaccine. Study-wide results and limits: Seropositive at baseline were only a handful of AZD1222 recipients.

The table came from immunoSEQ multiplex PCR; TCRdb's copy has only in-frame clones and leaves some out. The top ten hold about 1.3% of the sample, which has some 150,000 clones, roughly 92% seen once. The CDR3 covers 15 residues. Trimming pared 2 bases from V and 0 bases from J, leaving 8 bases between. The germline gives CDR1 MNHNS, CDR2 SASEGT. For this clone: The target antigen is unknown.

This chain uses TRBV6-1 with TRBJ1-5; D call uncertain. The material was peripheral blood, obtained on day 0 of AZD1222 vaccination. This receptor was taken from an adult in good health. In DNA form, the CDR3 reads TGTGCCAGCAGTGAATATAGGATTAGCAATCAGCCCCAGCATTTT. Translating it yields CASSEYRISNQPQHF.